This T cell receptor beta chain was recovered during a study of cytomegalovirus exposure and HLA in healthy donors. The study's findings and limits: Apart from CMV serostatus, no immune exposure information was available. Analysis performed later showed TCR beta chains linked to HLA being more clonally expanded than equally common others. In an earlier analysis, about 87% or about 30%: the productive usage of most TCR beta V segments.

Primers included in the PCR were 60 Vbeta and 13 Jbeta primers. The data were produced by immunoSEQ multiplex PCR, yet TCRdb's version contains in-frame clones alone and is incomplete. The sample consists of around 50,000 clones, about 80% of them appearing once. V lost 4 bases and J lost 7; bases outside the gene matches: 7. In germline, CDR1 is SGHNT, CDR2 YYREEE (reference sequence). This CDR3 region has 13 residues. With regard to this clone: The antigen remains undetermined.

The chain is built from TRBV5-4 and TRBJ1-1; 7 bases are shared with TRBD1. The specimen sequenced was PBMCs. This clonotype was sampled from a man in his forties or fifties in good health and CMV-seronegative. In DNA form, the CDR3 reads TGTGCCAGCAGCCCAAAGGGACAGCATGAAGCTTTCTTT. Residues: CASSPKGQHEAFF.